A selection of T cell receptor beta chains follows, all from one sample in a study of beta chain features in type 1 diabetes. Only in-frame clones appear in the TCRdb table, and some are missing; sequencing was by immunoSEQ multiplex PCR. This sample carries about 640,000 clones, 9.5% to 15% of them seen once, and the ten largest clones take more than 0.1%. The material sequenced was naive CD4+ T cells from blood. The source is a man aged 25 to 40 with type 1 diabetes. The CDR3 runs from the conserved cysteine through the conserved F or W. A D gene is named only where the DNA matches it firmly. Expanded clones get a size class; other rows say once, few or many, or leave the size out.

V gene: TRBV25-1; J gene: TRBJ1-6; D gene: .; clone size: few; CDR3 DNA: TGTGCCAGCAGCCAAGGGGACCGTGGTTCACCCCTCCACTTT; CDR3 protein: CASSQGDRGSPLHF
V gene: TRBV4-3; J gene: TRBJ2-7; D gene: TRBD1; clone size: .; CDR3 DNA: TGCGCCAGCAGCCATGACCCTGCCGGGACAGGGTCCTACGAGCAGTACTTC; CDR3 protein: CASSHDPAGTGSYEQYF
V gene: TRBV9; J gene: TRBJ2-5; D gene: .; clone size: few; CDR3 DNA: TGTGCCAGCAGCGTAGCTTCCAATGGGGAGACCCAGTACTTC; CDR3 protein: CASSVASNGETQYF
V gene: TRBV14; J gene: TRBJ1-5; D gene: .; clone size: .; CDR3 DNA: TGTGCCAGCAGCCAAGTCGGAAAGCCCCAGCATTTT; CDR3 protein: CASSQVGKPQHF
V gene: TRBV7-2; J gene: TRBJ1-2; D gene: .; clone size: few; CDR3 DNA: TGTGCCAGCAGCCCTTCACATGGCTACACCTTC; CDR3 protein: CASSPSHGYTF
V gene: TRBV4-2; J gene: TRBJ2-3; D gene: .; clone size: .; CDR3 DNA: TGTGCCAGCAGCCAAGGTAGGACTACGGAAGATACGCAGTATTTT; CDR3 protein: CASSQGRTTEDTQYF
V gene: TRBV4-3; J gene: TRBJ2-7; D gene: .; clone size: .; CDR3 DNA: TGCGCCAGCAGCCAAGAGGGAGAAAGTTTCTACGAGCAGTACTTC; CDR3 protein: CASSQEGESFYEQYF
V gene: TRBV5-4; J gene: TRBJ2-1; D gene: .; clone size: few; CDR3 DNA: TGTGCCAGCAGCTTGGAAGAATACAATGAGCAGTTCTTC; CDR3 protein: CASSLEEYNEQFF
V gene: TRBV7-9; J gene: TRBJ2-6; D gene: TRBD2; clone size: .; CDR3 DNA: TGTGCCAGCAGCTTAGCGGGAGGGACTGGGGCCAACGTCCTGACTTTC; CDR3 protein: CASSLAGGTGANVLTF
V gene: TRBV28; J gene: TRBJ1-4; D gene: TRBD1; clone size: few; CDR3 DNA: TGTGCCAGCAGTGTAGGGACAGGGAATGAAAAACTGTTTTTT; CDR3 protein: CASSVGTGNEKLFF
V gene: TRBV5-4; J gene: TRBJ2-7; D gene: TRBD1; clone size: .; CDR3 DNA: TGTGCCAGCAGCTTGGCAGGGGGCAGGTACGAGCAGTACTTC; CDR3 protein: CASSLAGGRYEQYF